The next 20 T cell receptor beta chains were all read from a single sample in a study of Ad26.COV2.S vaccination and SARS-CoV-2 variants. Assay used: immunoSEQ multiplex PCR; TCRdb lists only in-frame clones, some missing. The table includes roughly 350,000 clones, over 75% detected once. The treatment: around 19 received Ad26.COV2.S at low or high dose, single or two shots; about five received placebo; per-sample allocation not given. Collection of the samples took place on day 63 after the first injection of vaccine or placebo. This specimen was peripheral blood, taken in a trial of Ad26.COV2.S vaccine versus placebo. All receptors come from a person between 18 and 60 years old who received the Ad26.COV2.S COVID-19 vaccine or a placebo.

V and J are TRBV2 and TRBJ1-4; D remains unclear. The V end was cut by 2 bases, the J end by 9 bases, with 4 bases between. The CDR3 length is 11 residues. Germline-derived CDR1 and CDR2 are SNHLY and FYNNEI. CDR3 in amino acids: CASSESKKLFF. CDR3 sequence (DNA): TGTGCCAGCAGTGAAAGTAAAAAACTGTTTTTT.

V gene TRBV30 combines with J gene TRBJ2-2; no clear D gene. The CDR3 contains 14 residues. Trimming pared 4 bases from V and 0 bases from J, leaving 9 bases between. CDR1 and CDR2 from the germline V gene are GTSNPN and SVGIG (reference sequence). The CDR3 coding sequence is TGTGCCTGGAATTGGGCAGCGAACACCGGGGAGCTGTTTTTT. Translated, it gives CAWNWAANTGELFF.

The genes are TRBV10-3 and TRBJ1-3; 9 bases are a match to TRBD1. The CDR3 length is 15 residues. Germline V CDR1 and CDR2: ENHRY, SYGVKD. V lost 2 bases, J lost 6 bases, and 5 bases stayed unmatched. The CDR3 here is CAISERGQGPNTIYF. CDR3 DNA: TGTGCCATCAGTGAGCGAGGACAGGGGCCAAACACCATATATTTT.

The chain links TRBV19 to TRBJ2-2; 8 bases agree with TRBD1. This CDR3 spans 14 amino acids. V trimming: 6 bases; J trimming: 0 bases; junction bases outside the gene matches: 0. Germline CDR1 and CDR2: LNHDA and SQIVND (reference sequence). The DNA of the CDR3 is TGTGCCAGTAGGGGACAGGCGAACACCGGGGAGCTGTTTTTT. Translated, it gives CASRGQANTGELFF.

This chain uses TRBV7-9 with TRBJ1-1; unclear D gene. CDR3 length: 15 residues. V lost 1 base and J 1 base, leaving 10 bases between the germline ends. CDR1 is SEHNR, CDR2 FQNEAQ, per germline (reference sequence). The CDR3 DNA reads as TGTGCCAGCAGCTTAGGTAGAGGCTCGAACACTGAAGCTTTCTTT. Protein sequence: CASSLGRGSNTEAFF.

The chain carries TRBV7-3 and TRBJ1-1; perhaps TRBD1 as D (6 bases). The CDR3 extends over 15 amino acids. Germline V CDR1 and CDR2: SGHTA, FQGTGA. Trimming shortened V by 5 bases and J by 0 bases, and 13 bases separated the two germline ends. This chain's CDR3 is CASSLSTGLNTEAFF. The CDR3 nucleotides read TGTGCCAGCAGCCTATCGACAGGATTGAACACTGAAGCTTTCTTT.

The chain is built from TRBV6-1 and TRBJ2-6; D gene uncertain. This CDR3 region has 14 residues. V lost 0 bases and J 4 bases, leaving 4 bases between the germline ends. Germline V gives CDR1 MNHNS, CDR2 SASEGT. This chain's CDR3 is CASSEASGANVLTF. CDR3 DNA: TGTGCCAGCAGTGAAGCTTCCGGGGCCAACGTCCTGACTTTC.

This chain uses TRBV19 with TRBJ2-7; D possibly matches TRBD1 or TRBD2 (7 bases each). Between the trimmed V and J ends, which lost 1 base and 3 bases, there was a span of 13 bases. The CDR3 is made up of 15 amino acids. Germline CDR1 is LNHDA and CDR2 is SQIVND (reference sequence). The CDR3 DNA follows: TGTGCCAGTAGTATAGCCGACAGGGAGGGCTACGAGCAGTACTTC. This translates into CASSIADREGYEQYF. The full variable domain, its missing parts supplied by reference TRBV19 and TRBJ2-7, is DGGITQSPKYLFRKEGQNVTLSCEQNLNHDAMYWYRQDPGQGLRLIYYSQIVNDFQKGDIAEGYSVSREKKESFPLTVTSAQKNPTAFYLCASSIADREGYEQYFGPGTRLTVT.

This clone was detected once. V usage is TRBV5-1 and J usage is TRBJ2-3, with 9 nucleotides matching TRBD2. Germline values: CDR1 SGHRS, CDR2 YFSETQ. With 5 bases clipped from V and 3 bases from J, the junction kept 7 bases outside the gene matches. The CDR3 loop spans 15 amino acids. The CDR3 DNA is TGCGCCAGCAGTCGTCAGCGGGGGGTTACAGATACGCAGTATTTT. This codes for CASSRQRGVTDTQYF.

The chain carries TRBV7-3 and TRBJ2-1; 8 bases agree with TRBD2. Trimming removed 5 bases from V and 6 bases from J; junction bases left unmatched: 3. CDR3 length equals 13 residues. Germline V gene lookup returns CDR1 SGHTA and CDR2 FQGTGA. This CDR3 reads CASSTGGANEQFF. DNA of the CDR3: TGTGCCAGCAGCACCGGGGGGGCCAATGAGCAGTTCTTC.

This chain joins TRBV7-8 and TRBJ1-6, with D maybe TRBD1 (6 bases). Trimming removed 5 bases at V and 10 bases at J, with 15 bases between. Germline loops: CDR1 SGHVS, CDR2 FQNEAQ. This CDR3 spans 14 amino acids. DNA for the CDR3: TGTGCCAGCAGCCCGAGGGGGGGGCTCTCACCCCTCCACTTT. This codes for CASSPRGGLSPLHF. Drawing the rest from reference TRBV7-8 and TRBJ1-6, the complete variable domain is GAGVSQSPRYKVAKRGQDVALRCDPISGHVSLFWYQQALGQGPEFLTYFQNEAQLDKSGLPSDRFFAERPEGSVSTLKIQRTQQEDSAVYLCASSPRGGLSPLHFGNGTRLTVT.

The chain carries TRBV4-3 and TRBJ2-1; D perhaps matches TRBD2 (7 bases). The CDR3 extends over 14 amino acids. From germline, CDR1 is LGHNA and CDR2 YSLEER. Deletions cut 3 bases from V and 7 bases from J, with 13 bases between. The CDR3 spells CASSQTGGGNEQFF. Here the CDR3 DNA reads TGCGCCAGCAGCCAGACGGGGGGCGGGAATGAGCAGTTCTTC.

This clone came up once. Here the CDR3 reads CASSPWTGNEKLFF. The CDR3, as DNA: TGTGCCAGTAGTCCTTGGACAGGGAATGAAAAACTGTTTTTT. The chain couples TRBV19 to TRBJ1-4, with 8 bases aligning to TRBD1. With 5 bases clipped from V and 5 bases from J, the junction kept 4 bases outside the gene matches. The CDR3 has 14 amino acids. Germline CDR1 LNHDA, CDR2 SQIVND (reference sequence).

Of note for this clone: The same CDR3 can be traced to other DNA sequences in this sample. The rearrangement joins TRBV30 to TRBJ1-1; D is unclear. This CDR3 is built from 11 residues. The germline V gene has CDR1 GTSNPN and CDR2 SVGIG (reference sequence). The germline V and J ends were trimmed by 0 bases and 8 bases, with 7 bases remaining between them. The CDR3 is CAWSVQREAFF. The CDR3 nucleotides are TGTGCCTGGAGTGTACAGCGGGAAGCTTTCTTT.

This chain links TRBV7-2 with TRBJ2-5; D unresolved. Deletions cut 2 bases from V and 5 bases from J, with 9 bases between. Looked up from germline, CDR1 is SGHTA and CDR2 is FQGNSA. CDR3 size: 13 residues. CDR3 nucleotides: TGTGCCAGCAGCTTAAATCCGAGGGAGACCCAGTACTTC. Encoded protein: CASSLNPRETQYF.

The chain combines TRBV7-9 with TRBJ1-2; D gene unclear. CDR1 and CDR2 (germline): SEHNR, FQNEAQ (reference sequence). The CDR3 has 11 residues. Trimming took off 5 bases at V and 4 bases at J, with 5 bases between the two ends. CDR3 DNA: TGTGCCAGCAGCCTTTCCTATGGCTACACCTTC. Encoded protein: CASSLSYGYTF.

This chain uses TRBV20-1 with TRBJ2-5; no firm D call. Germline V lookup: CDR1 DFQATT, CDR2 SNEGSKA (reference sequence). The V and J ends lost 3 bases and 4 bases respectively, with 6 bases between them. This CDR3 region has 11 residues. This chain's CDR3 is CSASGIETQYF. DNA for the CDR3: TGCAGTGCTAGTGGAATAGAGACCCAGTACTTC.

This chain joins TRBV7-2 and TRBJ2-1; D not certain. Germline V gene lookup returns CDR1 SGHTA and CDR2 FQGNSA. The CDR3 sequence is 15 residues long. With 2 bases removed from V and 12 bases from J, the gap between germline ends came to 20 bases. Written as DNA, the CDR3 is TGTGCCAGCAGCTTAACGGTTCAGGTTTTCGAATGGCAGTTCTTC. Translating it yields CASSLTVQVFEWQFF. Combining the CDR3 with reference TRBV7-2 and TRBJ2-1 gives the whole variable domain GAGVSQSPSNKVTEKGKDVELRCDPISGHTALYWYRQSLGQGLEFLIYFQGNSAPDKSGLPSDRFSAERTGGSVSTLTIQRTQQEDSAVYLCASSLTVQVFEWQFFGPGTRLTVL.

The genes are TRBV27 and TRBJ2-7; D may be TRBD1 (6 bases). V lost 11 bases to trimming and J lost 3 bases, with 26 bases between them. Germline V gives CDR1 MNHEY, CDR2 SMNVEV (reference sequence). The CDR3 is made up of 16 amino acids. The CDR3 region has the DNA TGTGCCGACCCCCCAGGGGCAGGCGCCGCGATCTACGAGCAGTACTTC. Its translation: CADPPGAGAAIYEQYF.

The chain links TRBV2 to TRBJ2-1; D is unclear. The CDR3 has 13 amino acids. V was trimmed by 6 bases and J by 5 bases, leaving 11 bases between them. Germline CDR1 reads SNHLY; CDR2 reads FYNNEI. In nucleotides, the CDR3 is TGTGCCAGCAGCAACCGAATAAACAATGAGCAGTTCTTC. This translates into CASSNRINNEQFF.